A single sample gave rise to the 25 T cell receptor beta chains below, sequenced in a study of follicular helper T cells after annual influenza vaccination. Produced via immunoSEQ multiplex PCR; TCRdb's table is partial and in-frame only. This sample has about 5,600 clones; 84% occur once, and the top ten carry just over 2.5%. Described time point: 2015-2016 season, 7 days after influenza vaccination. The sample was CXCR5+ CD38- circulating T follicular helper cells from blood, taken 7 days after influenza vaccination. The subset is: circulating Tfh, non-naive CD4+CXCR5+PD-1+ (ICOS+CD38+ or ICOS-CD38-). The receptors shown here come from an adult who received the influenza vaccine.

The V and J genes are TRBV10-3 and TRBJ1-3; no firm D call. The germline CDR1 and CDR2 sequences are ENHRY and SYGVKD. Trimming removed 6 bases from V and 0 bases from J, with 12 bases in between. The length of the CDR3 is 15 residues. The CDR3 DNA reads TGTGCCATCAGCTCGGGTCCGACCTCTGGAAACACCATATATTTT. The encoded protein is CAISSGPTSGNTIYF.

The CDR3 protein is CASSQHMNQPQHF. The CDR3 DNA follows: TGTGCCAGCAGCCAGCATATGAATCAGCCCCAGCATTTT. The rearrangement uses TRBV14 and TRBJ1-5; D is unresolved. The germline V gene encodes CDR1 SGHDN and CDR2 FVKESK. CDR3 length equals 13 residues. Trimming shortened V by 3 bases and J by 4 bases, and 7 bases separated the two germline ends.

The chain joins TRBV5-1 to TRBJ1-5; TRBD1 agrees at 9 bases. CDR3 size: 15 residues. With V trimmed by 1 base and J by 5 bases, 4 bases remained unmatched. In germline, CDR1 is SGHRS, CDR2 YFSETQ. CDR3 protein: CASSLTGGKDQPQHF. The CDR3 DNA reads as TGCGCCAGCAGCTTGACAGGGGGCAAAGATCAGCCCCAGCATTTT.

The chain uses TRBV6-1 and TRBJ2-3; the match to TRBD1 covers 9 bases. The CDR3 is made up of 15 amino acids. CDR1 and CDR2 (germline): MNHNS, SASEGT. The V and J ends lost 6 bases and 4 bases, in that order; junction bases with no gene match: 8. DNA for the CDR3: TGTGCCAGCAGGTCCGGACAGGGGACAGCAGATACGCAGTATTTT. Protein product: CASRSGQGTADTQYF.

The chain is built from TRBV7-2 and TRBJ2-1; possibly TRBD2 for D (6 bases). V was cut by 3 bases and J by 9 bases, with 18 bases left in between. The CDR3 sequence is 15 residues long. Germline values: CDR1 SGHTA, CDR2 FQGNSA. Here the CDR3 reads CASSLRLDWLGEQFF. CDR3 coding DNA: TGTGCCAGCAGCTTGAGACTAGACTGGCTCGGTGAGCAGTTCTTC.

The chain couples TRBV11-2 to TRBJ1-5; 8 bases line up with TRBD1. CDR1 is SGHAT and CDR2 is FQNNGV in the germline V gene. The ends lost 5 bases at V and 4 bases at J; junction bases unmatched: 7. This CDR3 region has 15 residues. As DNA, the CDR3 is TGTGCCAGCAGCCAGTCCGGACAGGGTAATCAGCCCCAGCATTTT. As protein: CASSQSGQGNQPQHF.

This chain uses TRBV7-8 with TRBJ2-2; 9 bases align to TRBD1. Germline V gene sequence: CDR1 SGHVS, CDR2 FQNEAQ. The V gene end was trimmed by 3 bases and the J gene end by 4 bases; junction bases not matched to a gene: 9. This CDR3 is built from 17 residues. The CDR3 coding sequence is TGTGCCAGCAGCTTCGCATCGACAGGGGGTCCCACCGGGGAGCTGTTTTTT. Residues: CASSFASTGGPTGELFF.

V gene TRBV15 combines with J gene TRBJ2-6; D uncertain. Germline CDR1 reads LNHNV; CDR2 reads YYDKDF (reference sequence). Trimming stripped 0 bases from V and 3 bases from J, with 9 bases between. The CDR3 sequence is 16 residues long. The CDR3 spells CATSREATNGANVLTF. The CDR3 DNA reads TGTGCCACCAGCAGAGAGGCAACGAATGGGGCCAACGTCCTGACTTTC.

The rearrangement links TRBV6-6 to TRBJ1-2; D is unclear. This CDR3 has 12 residues. V was shortened by 5 bases and J by 3 bases, with 7 bases between the two germline ends. Germline V gene sequence: CDR1 MNHNY, CDR2 SVGAGI (reference sequence). The CDR3: CASSRGDYGYTF. In nucleotides, the CDR3 is TGTGCCAGCAGTCGCGGGGACTATGGCTACACCTTC.

This clone was detected only a few times. The chain joins TRBV6-5 to TRBJ1-5; D remains ambiguous. Trimming stripped 3 bases from V and 7 bases from J, with 10 bases between. Germline V gene data show CDR1 as MNHEY and CDR2 as SVGAGI. CDR3 length equals 13 residues. Here the CDR3 DNA reads TGTGCCAGCAGTTATTCGGACGGGCAGCCCCAGCATTTT. Amino acids: CASSYSDGQPQHF.

CDR3 DNA: TGTGCCAGCAGCCGGGACAGGAACGAGCAGTTCTTC. Translation: CASSRDRNEQFF. The chain carries TRBV11-2 and TRBJ2-1; 8 positions match TRBD1. Germline-derived CDR1 and CDR2 are SGHAT and FQNNGV. This CDR3 is 12 amino acids long. Trimming took 5 bases from V and 10 from J; bases not matched to a gene: 4.

This chain joins TRBV2 and TRBJ2-6; D remains unclear. CDR3 length equals 12 residues. The V gene's germline CDR1 is SNHLY and CDR2 FYNNEI. Trimming stripped 8 bases from V and 4 bases from J, with 6 bases between. CDR3 sequence (DNA): TGTGCCAGCTCTCTCGGGGCCAACGTCCTGACTTTC. This gives the protein CASSLGANVLTF. The whole variable domain, filled in from reference TRBV2 and TRBJ2-6, reads EPEVTQTPSHQVTQMGQEVILRCVPISNHLYFYWYRQILGQKVEFLVSFYNNEISEKSEIFDDQFSVERPDGSNFTLKIRSTKLEDSAMYFCASSLGANVLTFGAGSRLTVL.

The rearrangement links TRBV19 to TRBJ1-4; D remains ambiguous. The CDR3 contains 14 residues. Germline values: CDR1 LNHDA, CDR2 SQIVND (reference sequence). Trimming shortened V by 6 bases and J by 0 bases, and 8 bases separated the two germline ends. The CDR3 spells CASRGSSTNEKLFF. In DNA form, the CDR3 reads TGTGCCAGTAGGGGCAGCTCAACTAATGAAAAACTGTTTTTT.

This sequence joins TRBV2 and TRBJ2-1; TRBD2 matches at 12 bases. V shed 6 bases and J 4 bases; nucleotides not matched to a gene: 4. Per germline, CDR1 SNHLY and CDR2 FYNNEI. There are 15 residues in the CDR3. The CDR3 loop reads CASRRLAGVYNEQFF. The CDR3 DNA sequence: TGTGCCAGCAGGCGACTAGCGGGAGTTTACAATGAGCAGTTCTTC. Combining the CDR3 with reference TRBV2 and TRBJ2-1 gives the whole variable domain EPEVTQTPSHQVTQMGQEVILRCVPISNHLYFYWYRQILGQKVEFLVSFYNNEISEKSEIFDDQFSVERPDGSNFTLKIRSTKLEDSAMYFCASRRLAGVYNEQFFGPGTRLTVL.

The chain employs TRBV6-6 and TRBJ2-5; TRBD1 aligns across 11 bases. The germline V gene has CDR1 MNHNY and CDR2 SVGAGI (reference sequence). The V segment lost 5 bases and the J segment 7 bases; nucleotides outside the gene matches: 6. This CDR3 spans 14 amino acids. Here the CDR3 DNA reads TGTGCCAGCAGTCCGGACAGGGGGCTTGGGACCCAGTACTTC. Its translation is CASSPDRGLGTQYF.

The V call is TRBV5-1, the J call TRBJ2-2, with 8 positions matching TRBD2. V shed 4 bases, J shed 0 bases, and the junction held 8 bases outside the gene matches. The germline CDR1 and CDR2 sequences are SGHRS and YFSETQ. CDR3 size: 17 residues. CDR3 loop: CASSQSAGGANTGELFF. The CDR3, as DNA: TGCGCCAGCAGCCAAAGCGCGGGGGGCGCGAACACCGGGGAGCTGTTTTTT. Based on the CDR3 plus reference TRBV5-1 and TRBJ2-2, the full variable domain is KAGVTQTPRYLIKTRGQQVTLSCSPISGHRSVSWYQQTPGQGLQFLFEYFSETQRNKGNFPGRFSGRQFSNSRSEMNVSTLELGDSALYLCASSQSAGGANTGELFFGEGSRLTVL.

The gene calls are TRBV18 and TRBJ2-7; 9 positions agree with TRBD1. Germline CDR1 reads KGHSH; CDR2 reads LQKENI. The CDR3 length is 16 residues. After removal of 3 bases from V and 6 bases from J, the junction contained 12 bases not matched to a gene. CDR3 coding DNA: TGTGCCAGCTCACCTACTGCGGGACAGGGTGGGGGCGAGCAGTACTTC. It specifies CASSPTAGQGGGEQYF.

This clone has more than one count but fewer than ten. The CDR3 protein is CASSSGQGRAEAFF. CDR3 nucleotides: TGTGCCAGCAGTTCCGGACAGGGTAGGGCTGAAGCTTTCTTT. The J gene is TRBJ1-1, the V gene TRBV6-5; 8 bases fit TRBD1. V shed 4 bases and J 6 bases; nucleotides not matched to a gene: 7. The CDR3 is 14 residues long. Germline V gene sequence: CDR1 MNHEY, CDR2 SVGAGI.

CDR3 sequence reads: CASSEIAENTEAFF. Written as DNA, the CDR3 is TGTGCCAGCAGTGAAATCGCAGAAAACACTGAAGCTTTCTTT. The chain recombines TRBV2 with TRBJ1-1; D uncertain. The ends were cut back, 2 bases at V and 2 bases at J, with 9 bases in the middle. The CDR3 spans 14 residues. The germline V gene has CDR1 SNHLY and CDR2 FYNNEI.

The chain recombines TRBV28 with TRBJ2-7; D is undetermined. V shed 1 base and J shed 9 bases, with 10 bases lying between them. The CDR3 totals 12 residues. Germline V gene sequence: CDR1 MDHEN, CDR2 SYDVKM. CDR3 in DNA: TGTGCCAGCAGTTTATCGATACCAGGGCAGTACTTC. Its protein is CASSLSIPGQYF. Using reference TRBV28 and TRBJ2-7 for the parts outside the CDR3, the full variable domain is DVKVTQSSRYLVKRTGEKVFLECVQDMDHENMFWYRQDPGLGLRLIYFSYDVKMKEKGDIPEGYSVSREKKERFSLILESASTNQTSMYLCASSLSIPGQYFGPGTRLTVT.

The gene calls are TRBV4-1 and TRBJ1-5; no reliable D call. Trimming pared 0 bases from V and 1 base from J, leaving 10 bases between. CDR1 MGHRA and CDR2 YSYEKL come from the germline V gene. This CDR3 region has 16 residues. The CDR3 loop is CASSQDWTGSNQPQHF. The CDR3, as DNA: TGCGCCAGCAGCCAAGATTGGACTGGCAGCAATCAGCCCCAGCATTTT.

This sequence joins TRBV7-2 and TRBJ1-3; TRBD1 matches at 7 bases. Germline assignment: CDR1 SGHTA and CDR2 FQGNSA. This CDR3 region has 18 residues. After removal of 5 bases from V and 4 bases from J, the junction contained 17 bases not matched to a gene. CDR3 residues: CASSPDRDNFFAGNTIYF. DNA of the CDR3: TGTGCCAGCAGCCCCGACAGGGATAACTTCTTCGCAGGAAACACCATATATTTT.

In nucleotides, the CDR3 is TGTGCCAGTATATCGACGGGAAACGGGGGAGGCTACACCTTC. Amino acids: CASISTGNGGGYTF. This chain connects TRBV2 to TRBJ1-2, with D tentatively TRBD1 (5 bases). The length of the CDR3 is 14 residues. Germline CDR1 is SNHLY and CDR2 is FYNNEI. The V end lost 9 bases, the J end lost 8 bases, and 22 bases lay between the germline ends.

The sample holds one count of this clone. V and J are TRBV28 and TRBJ2-1; D is unclear. V shed 6 bases and J shed 5 bases, with 5 bases lying between them. This CDR3 has 11 amino acids. CDR1 and CDR2 from the germline V gene are MDHEN and SYDVKM. In DNA, the CDR3 is TGTGCCAGCAGCCATGACAATGAGCAGTTCTTC. Translation gives CASSHDNEQFF.

The J gene is TRBJ1-1, the V gene TRBV7-2; tentatively, D is TRBD1 (5 bases). V was cut by 5 bases and J by 4 bases, with 14 bases left in between. This CDR3 has 14 amino acids. CDR1 is SGHTA, CDR2 FQGNSA, per germline. This CDR3 is CASSPLYGGTEAFF. For the CDR3, the DNA is TGTGCCAGCAGCCCATTGTACGGGGGCACTGAAGCTTTCTTT.